Listed here are 23 T cell receptor beta chains from one sample, sequenced in a study of blood T cell repertoires in COVID-19. Assay: immunoSEQ multiplex PCR; the TCRdb copy retains only in-frame clones and omits some. In the table there are roughly 73,000 clones, more than 70% of which are singletons. What was sequenced was peripheral blood. The receptor set was obtained from a man in his 70s with active or convalescent COVID-19.

The rearrangement joins TRBV15 to TRBJ1-6, with 7 positions matching TRBD1. The CDR3 loop spans 17 amino acids. The ends lost 2 bases at V and 7 bases at J; junction bases unmatched: 11. The germline gives CDR1 LNHNV, CDR2 YYDKDF (reference sequence). CDR3 region: CATSRNRGRHSNSPLHF. In DNA, the CDR3 is TGTGCCACCAGCAGAAACAGGGGCCGTCACTCAAATTCACCCCTCCACTTT.

This sequence joins TRBV11-2 and TRBJ1-2; 7 bases are a match to TRBD1. After removal of 7 bases from V and 6 bases from J, the junction contained 2 bases not matched to a gene. The CDR3 is 11 residues long. Per germline, CDR1 SGHAT and CDR2 FQNNGV. CDR3 sequence reads: CASTRGNGYTF. The CDR3 region has the DNA TGTGCCAGCACCAGGGGGAATGGCTACACCTTC.

The rearrangement joins TRBV19 to TRBJ1-4; D may be TRBD1 (6 bases). Germline values: CDR1 LNHDA, CDR2 SQIVND (reference sequence). Trimming stripped 8 bases from V and 10 bases from J, with 17 bases between. The CDR3 extends over 13 amino acids. The CDR3 reads CASRDTDHAKLFF. DNA of the CDR3: TGTGCCAGTCGGGACACCGACCATGCAAAACTGTTTTTT.

The V call is TRBV6-6, the J call TRBJ1-2; TRBD1 agrees at 8 bases. The ends lost 5 bases at V and 5 bases at J; junction bases unmatched: 16. The CDR3 totals 17 residues. Germline assignment: CDR1 MNHNY and CDR2 SVGAGI (reference sequence). CDR3 in DNA: TGTGCCAGCAGTCCCTCACAGGGGGGCATCCTTCGATATGGCTACACCTTC. Translating gives CASSPSQGGILRYGYTF.

This clone has a handful of counts. The rearrangement uses TRBV29-1 and TRBJ1-4; weak D call: TRBD1 (6 bases). Germline V lookup: CDR1 SQVTM, CDR2 ANQGSEA. The V end lost 3 bases, the J end lost 14 bases, and 16 bases lay between the germline ends. The CDR3 contains 12 residues. In DNA, the CDR3 is TGCAGCGTTGACAGGGGAGGGGAAAGGCTGTTTTTT. Its protein is CSVDRGGERLFF.

The chain recombines TRBV5-1 with TRBJ1-3, with 10 nucleotides matching TRBD1. The CDR3 has 16 residues. Germline CDR1 is SGHRS and CDR2 is YFSETQ. Trimming removed 0 bases from V and 4 bases from J; junction bases left unmatched: 4. The DNA of the CDR3 is TGCGCCAGCAGCTTGGCAGGGACAGGGGACGGAAACACCATATATTTT. Protein product: CASSLAGTGDGNTIYF.

The chain has TRBV21-1 and TRBJ2-3; the DNA was not compared with TRBD2, the D call given in the table. TRBV21-1 is a known pseudogene. The CDR3 is 17 amino acids. The CDR3 loop is CASSKNGSASSTDTQYF. The CDR3 DNA reads as TGTGCCAGCAGCAAAAACGGTTCCGCGTCAAGCACAGATACGCAGTATTTT.

In this sample, this clone turned up a few times. The rearrangement links TRBV9 to TRBJ2-2; D gene ambiguous. CDR1 is SGDLS, CDR2 YYNGEE, per germline. This CDR3 has 14 residues. The V gene lost 4 bases and the J gene lost 3 bases, with 10 bases spanning the gap. CDR3 in DNA: TGTGCCAGCAGCTCCGGGTGGGACACCGGGGAGCTGTTTTTT. Amino acids: CASSSGWDTGELFF.

The chain is built from TRBV18 and TRBJ1-2; TRBD1 agrees at 8 bases. Germline CDR1 is KGHSH and CDR2 is LQKENI. The CDR3 is made up of 13 amino acids. The ends lost 3 bases at V and 7 bases at J; junction bases unmatched: 4. The CDR3 spells CASSPGTGIGYTF. In DNA form, the CDR3 reads TGTGCCAGCTCACCCGGGACAGGAATTGGCTACACCTTC.

This clone was observed a single time. V is TRBV30 and J is TRBJ2-7; D gene ambiguous. V lost 3 bases and J lost 8, with 14 bases in between. CDR1 is GTSNPN, CDR2 SVGIG, per germline (reference sequence). The CDR3 contains 12 residues. CDR3 in DNA: TGTGCCTGGAGAGCCGACGACTTTCAGCAGTACTTC. It codes for CAWRADDFQQYF.

The genes are TRBV6-1 and TRBJ2-1; no clear D gene. With 3 bases removed from V and 2 bases from J, the gap between germline ends came to 8 bases. Germline CDR1 reads MNHNS; CDR2 reads SASEGT. The CDR3 runs to 14 residues. CDR3 protein: CASSEARTYNEQFF. For the CDR3, the DNA is TGTGCCAGCAGTGAGGCTAGGACCTACAATGAGCAGTTCTTC.

The CDR3 reads CASSRDRGKETQYF. The CDR3 nucleotides read TGTGCCAGCAGCCGGGACAGGGGTAAAGAGACCCAGTACTTC. The chain has TRBV5-4 and TRBJ2-5; 10 nucleotides line up with TRBD1. Unmatched junction bases numbered 3, after V lost 4 bases and J lost 3 bases. Per germline, CDR1 SGHNT and CDR2 YYREEE (reference sequence). CDR3 length: 14 amino acids.

V usage is TRBV5-4 and J usage is TRBJ2-1, with D possibly matching TRBD2 (5 bases). Trimming removed 4 bases at V and 2 bases at J, with 16 bases between. CDR1 SGHNT and CDR2 YYREEE come from the germline V gene (reference sequence). The CDR3 covers 16 residues. The CDR3 region has the DNA TGTGCCAGCAGCAAGACTCCGGGATCCACCTACAATGAGCAGTTCTTC. Translation gives CASSKTPGSTYNEQFF.

The J gene is TRBJ2-5, the V gene TRBV20-1; D is unclear. Trimming stripped 5 bases from V and 4 bases from J, with 8 bases between. The germline V gene has CDR1 DFQATT and CDR2 SNEGSKA (reference sequence). This CDR3 spans 11 amino acids. The CDR3 here is CSAPPGETQYF. The CDR3 DNA follows: TGCAGTGCTCCCCCGGGAGAGACCCAGTACTTC.

The chain has TRBV5-1 and TRBJ1-5, with 7 bases that match TRBD1. The germline gives CDR1 SGHRS, CDR2 YFSETQ. The CDR3 is made up of 17 amino acids. V trimming: 4 bases; J trimming: 0 bases; junction bases outside the gene matches: 10. The CDR3: CASSPAGGPYSNQPQHF. In DNA, the CDR3 is TGCGCCAGCAGCCCGGCAGGGGGTCCTTATAGCAATCAGCCCCAGCATTTT.

J is TRBJ2-3 and V is TRBV7-9; 14 nucleotides align to TRBD2. V dropped 5 bases and J dropped 1; count of bases not matched to a gene: 8. Germline CDR1 and CDR2: SEHNR and FQNEAQ (reference sequence). This CDR3 comprises 18 residues. The chain's CDR3 is CASSPRLAGGTRTDTQYF. The CDR3 DNA reads TGTGCCAGCAGCCCCCGACTAGCGGGAGGGACCCGCACAGATACGCAGTATTTT.

The rearrangement uses TRBV6-5 and TRBJ2-1, with D unclear. The V end lost 2 bases, the J end lost 2 bases, and 10 bases lay between the germline ends. The V gene's germline CDR1 is MNHEY and CDR2 SVGAGI. The CDR3 length is 15 residues. The CDR3 sequence: CASSYAGVAYNEQFF. The CDR3 nucleotides read TGTGCCAGCAGTTACGCCGGAGTAGCCTACAATGAGCAGTTCTTC.

The chain couples TRBV6-6 to TRBJ2-2, with 9 bases that match TRBD1. In germline, CDR1 is MNHNY, CDR2 SVGAGI (reference sequence). V was clipped by 4 bases and J by 3 bases; unmatched bases: 6. The CDR3 runs 16 residues. The CDR3 loop is CASSLQGALDTGELFF. The CDR3 nucleotides read TGTGCCAGCAGTTTACAGGGGGCGCTGGACACCGGGGAGCTGTTTTTT.

The rearrangement links TRBV9 to TRBJ2-3; 8 bases match TRBD1. The V gene's germline CDR1 is SGDLS and CDR2 YYNGEE. CDR3 size: 15 residues. J gave up 4 bases and V 4 bases, and 8 bases lay outside the gene matches. CDR3 residues: CASSPRTGYADTQYF. CDR3 sequence (DNA): TGTGCCAGCAGCCCCAGGACAGGGTATGCAGATACGCAGTATTTT.

Written as DNA, the CDR3 is TGTGCCAGCAATAGGGACAGGGAAAACGGGGAGCTGTTTTTT. Its translation: CASNRDRENGELFF. The chain links TRBV6-5 to TRBJ2-2; 9 bases match TRBD1. Trimming took 7 bases from V and 7 from J; bases not matched to a gene: 7. The CDR3 runs 14 residues. Germline loops: CDR1 MNHEY, CDR2 SVGAGI.

The chain employs TRBV9 and TRBJ2-7, with TRBD2 matching over 9 bases. Germline V lookup: CDR1 SGDLS, CDR2 YYNGEE. The CDR3 consists of 18 residues. V lost 0 bases, J lost 3 bases, and 13 bases stayed unmatched. CDR3 nucleotides: TGTGCCAGCAGCGTAGACCTTATGTGGACTAGCGCCCACTACGAGCAGTACTTC. Amino acids: CASSVDLMWTSAHYEQYF.

This chain joins TRBV6-5 and TRBJ2-1, with TRBD2 identical over 13 bases. CDR1 and CDR2 from the germline V gene are MNHEY and SVGAGI. This CDR3 comprises 15 residues. The V gene end was trimmed by 0 bases and the J gene end by 11 bases; junction bases not matched to a gene: 4. The CDR3 DNA is TGTGCCAGCAGTTACTCGGGGACTAGCGGGATTCAGCAGTTCTTC. Protein: CASSYSGTSGIQQFF.

The V and J genes are TRBV6-1 and TRBJ1-5, with 12 bases matching TRBD1. This CDR3 contains 17 residues. V was clipped by 4 bases and J by 1 base; unmatched bases: 5. The germline V gene has CDR1 MNHNS and CDR2 SASEGT. The CDR3 is CASSAGQGARSNQPQHF. In nucleotides, the CDR3 is TGTGCCAGCAGTGCGGGACAGGGGGCGCGAAGCAATCAGCCCCAGCATTTT.